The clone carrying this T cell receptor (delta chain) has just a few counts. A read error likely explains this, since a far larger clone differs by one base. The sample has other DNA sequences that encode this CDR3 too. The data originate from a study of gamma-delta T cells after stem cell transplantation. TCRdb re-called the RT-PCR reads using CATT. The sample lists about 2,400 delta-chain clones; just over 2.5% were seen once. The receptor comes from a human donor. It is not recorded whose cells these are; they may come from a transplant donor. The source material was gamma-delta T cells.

DNA of the CDR3: TGTGCTCTTGGGAGGGTTACGAGGGTGTCACTGGGGGCCTGGTACACCGATAAACTCATCTTT. Translated: CALGRVTRVSLGAWYTDKLIF. J is TRDJ1 and V is TRDV1; 8 bases align to TRDD3. CDR1 TSWWSYY and CDR2 QGS come from the germline V gene. The CDR3 contains 21 residues. V was pared by 5 bases and J by 0 bases, with 23 bases of the junction left unmatched.